Many counts were recorded for the clone carrying this T cell receptor (beta chain). Its antigen is as yet unknown. V was clipped by 0 bases and J by 5 bases; unmatched bases: 4. This CDR3 region has 14 residues. Germline CDR1 and CDR2: LNHNV and YYDKDF (reference sequence). The data belong to a study of T cells in Graves' hyperthyroidism and ophthalmopathy. Study-wide findings and caveats: From stable hyperthyroidism, ophthalmopathy was set apart by a 13 V-J model. Prediction of ophthalmopathy progression came a median roughly 6.6 months pre-onset. Most thyroid-expanded clonotypes above 0.001 were also found in blood.

RNA transcripts were the template for amplifying TCR beta CDR3 regions. Using the HTBI primer set, a first-round RT-PCR was run on the TCR CDR3. MiXCR, applied by TCRdb to the multiplex PCR reads, yields one record per CDR3 protein. The sample contains approximately 740,000 distinct CDR3 sequences, around 15% of which appear only once. Sample: blood. The TCR comes from a woman under 30 with Graves' hyperthyroidism. The chain couples TRBV15 to TRBJ2-7; 7 bases agree with TRBD2. The CDR3 spells CATSRDRAGNEQYF. The CDR3 coding sequence is TGTGCCACCAGCAGAGATCGAGCGGGGAACGAGCAGTACTTC.